The clone carrying this T cell receptor beta chain has a count of ten or more. Its antigen is not known. This entry is derived from a study of T-cell memory formation after mild COVID-19. Background on the study: In these data, TCR clusters were largely donor specific. Whole-study results and caveats: CD4+ clones that contracted lay mainly in CM and EM; CD8+ ones lay in EMRA. Day 15 to 85 contractors were CD4/CD8 balanced; later expanders leaned CD4+.

TCR alpha and TCR beta cDNA libraries with sample barcodes and UMIs came from 5'RACE using constant-segment primers. TCRdb redid the calling of the 5' RACE reads with MiXCR, one entry per CDR3 protein. The sample lists about 350,000 distinct CDR3 sequences, over 25% occurring once. The clonotype was recovered from an adult woman who had mild COVID-19 (a few samples of this study predate the infection). Cell type and time point are not known. Sequenced input: PBMCs or a T cell subset sorted from them (not recorded which).

CDR3 bases: TGTGCCAGTCTTACGGCGGTTTATAGCAATCAGCCCCAGCATTTT. It specifies CASLTAVYSNQPQHF. The chain combines TRBV5-4 with TRBJ1-5; D is ambiguous. Germline assignment: CDR1 SGHNT and CDR2 YYREEE (reference sequence). The CDR3 extends over 15 amino acids. With 8 bases removed from V and 0 bases from J, the gap between germline ends came to 15 bases.